A selection of T cell receptor beta chains follows, all from one sample in a study of blood T cells in healthy people across ages. TCRdb re-analysed the 5' RACE reads in MiXCR, keeping a single row per CDR3 protein. Of roughly 1,700,000 distinct CDR3 sequences listed, 28% are singletons. The sample consisted of blood. Source of these receptors: a woman aged 25 to 39 in good health. Both conserved end residues are part of each CDR3. The order of the fields is D gene, V gene, J gene, clone size, CDR3 DNA, CDR3 protein. A D gene is named only where the DNA matches it firmly. Where a row states a size, it is once, few, many or the class of an expanded clone; other rows omit it.

d_gene: .; v_gene: TRBV2; j_gene: TRBJ2-7; abundance: many; CDR3nt: TGTGCCAGCAGTGAATATAATTCCTACGAGCAGTACTTC; CDR3aa: CASSEYNSYEQYF
d_gene: TRBD1; v_gene: TRBV7-2; j_gene: TRBJ2-1; abundance: .; CDR3nt: TGTGCCAGCAGCTTAGAAGAGGGACAGGGTTATGAGCAGTTCTTC; CDR3aa: CASSLEEGQGYEQFF
d_gene: .; v_gene: TRBV7-9; j_gene: TRBJ2-1; abundance: .; CDR3nt: TGTGCCAGCAGCCCTCATTCGAGCGTTTCCTACAATGAGCAGTTCTTC; CDR3aa: CASSPHSSVSYNEQFF
d_gene: .; v_gene: TRBV9; j_gene: TRBJ2-7; abundance: .; CDR3nt: TGTGCCAGCAGCCCCCGCCCCGGCTTCGAATTCTCCTACGAGCAGTACTTC; CDR3aa: CASSPRPGFEFSYEQYF
d_gene: .; v_gene: TRBV6-2/TRBV6-3; j_gene: TRBJ2-5; abundance: many; CDR3nt: TGTGCCAGCAGTTACGCCGGGATGGGGAGAGAGACCCAGTACTTC; CDR3aa: CASSYAGMGRETQYF
d_gene: .; v_gene: TRBV7-9; j_gene: TRBJ2-4; abundance: few; CDR3nt: TGTGCCAGCAGCTTAACTGGGCTCCCCGAAAACATTCAGTACTTC; CDR3aa: CASSLTGLPENIQYF
d_gene: .; v_gene: TRBV29-1; j_gene: TRBJ1-1; abundance: few; CDR3nt: TGCAGCGTTTACGGGGCATGGGGGAACACTGAAGCTTTCTTT; CDR3aa: CSVYGAWGNTEAFF
d_gene: .; v_gene: TRBV7-2; j_gene: TRBJ2-7; abundance: .; CDR3nt: TGTGCCAGCAGCTTACTGGGACGGCACGACGAGCAGTACTTC; CDR3aa: CASSLLGRHDEQYF
d_gene: .; v_gene: TRBV2; j_gene: TRBJ2-2; abundance: once; CDR3nt: TGTGCCAGCATGAGATCCGAGGAGCTGTTTTTT; CDR3aa: CASMRSEELFF
d_gene: TRBD1; v_gene: TRBV12-3/TRBV12-4; j_gene: TRBJ2-7; abundance: many; CDR3nt: TGTGCTAGCAGTCAACAGGGGAGCTCCTACGAGCAGTACTTC; CDR3aa: CASSQQGSSYEQYF
d_gene: .; v_gene: TRBV7-9; j_gene: TRBJ1-3; abundance: few; CDR3nt: TGTGCCAGCAGAAGGGGGAGCTCTGGAAACACCATATATTTT; CDR3aa: CASRRGSSGNTIYF
d_gene: .; v_gene: TRBV25-1; j_gene: TRBJ1-4; abundance: few; CDR3nt: TGTGCCAGCAGTGAATCAGGGCGGGGGGACACTAATGAAAAACTGTTTTTT; CDR3aa: CASSESGRGDTNEKLFF
d_gene: .; v_gene: TRBV6-5; j_gene: TRBJ2-7; abundance: many; CDR3nt: TGTGCCAGCAGTTACGCGTCGGAGCAGTACTTC; CDR3aa: CASSYASEQYF
d_gene: .; v_gene: TRBV4-1; j_gene: TRBJ2-5; abundance: many; CDR3nt: TGCGCCAGCAGCGATAGTACTAGTCGCGAGACCCAGTACTTC; CDR3aa: CASSDSTSRETQYF
d_gene: .; v_gene: TRBV10-3; j_gene: TRBJ1-1; abundance: many; CDR3nt: TGTGCCACCCAGAGTCCGGTTATAGACACTGAAGCTTTCTTT; CDR3aa: CATQSPVIDTEAFF
d_gene: TRBD2; v_gene: TRBV7-2; j_gene: TRBJ2-7; abundance: .; CDR3nt: TGTGCCGGCAGCTTAGGGGCTAGCGGCACCTACGAGCAGTACTTC; CDR3aa: CAGSLGASGTYEQYF
d_gene: TRBD1; v_gene: TRBV20-1; j_gene: TRBJ1-5; abundance: .; CDR3nt: TGCAGTGCTCGAGCAGGGGGCAGTCAGCCCCAGCATTTT; CDR3aa: CSARAGGSQPQHF
d_gene: .; v_gene: TRBV18; j_gene: TRBJ1-5; abundance: .; CDR3nt: TGTGCCAGCTCACCTTTTGAGGTGCCCGATCAGCCCCAGCATTTT; CDR3aa: CASSPFEVPDQPQHF
d_gene: .; v_gene: TRBV5-1; j_gene: TRBJ1-6; abundance: few; CDR3nt: TGCGCCAGCAGCTCGCTCTGGGGGTCACCCCTCCACTTT; CDR3aa: CASSSLWGSPLHF
d_gene: TRBD1; v_gene: TRBV13; j_gene: TRBJ2-5; abundance: .; CDR3nt: TGTGCCAGCAGCCACGAGGAGAGGACAGGGTCGGGCCAAGAGACCCAGTACTTC; CDR3aa: CASSHEERTGSGQETQYF
d_gene: .; v_gene: TRBV7-2; j_gene: TRBJ2-7; abundance: few; CDR3nt: TGTGCCAGCAGCCCAGGGGACATAAAGTCCTACGAGCAGTACTTC; CDR3aa: CASSPGDIKSYEQYF
d_gene: TRBD2; v_gene: TRBV7-2; j_gene: TRBJ2-5; abundance: few; CDR3nt: TGTGCCAGCAGCCTCAGACTAGCGGGACTGAGGGGGACCCAGTACTTC; CDR3aa: CASSLRLAGLRGTQYF
d_gene: TRBD1; v_gene: TRBV4-1; j_gene: TRBJ2-7; abundance: few; CDR3nt: TGCGCCAGCAGCCGCACGGACAGGGGGCATGAGCAGTACTTC; CDR3aa: CASSRTDRGHEQYF
d_gene: .; v_gene: TRBV6-5; j_gene: TRBJ2-7; abundance: .; CDR3nt: TGTGCCAGCAGTTACTCTGTTGCCTCCGAGCAGTACTTC; CDR3aa: CASSYSVASEQYF
d_gene: TRBD2; v_gene: TRBV25-1; j_gene: TRBJ2-7; abundance: .; CDR3nt: TGTGCCAGCATCGCGGGGGGAAGCGAGCAGTACTTC; CDR3aa: CASIAGGSEQYF
d_gene: .; v_gene: TRBV27; j_gene: TRBJ2-3; abundance: many; CDR3nt: TGTGCCAGCAGTCTGACTATCCCCACAGATACGCAGTATTTT; CDR3aa: CASSLTIPTDTQYF
d_gene: .; v_gene: TRBV30; j_gene: TRBJ2-7; abundance: few; CDR3nt: TGTGCCTGGAGGGGAAACAGGGACGAGCAGTACTTC; CDR3aa: CAWRGNRDEQYF
d_gene: .; v_gene: TRBV20-1; j_gene: TRBJ1-1; abundance: .; CDR3nt: TGCACCGCTCTGCCTGACGTTTCCACTGAAGCTTTCTTT; CDR3aa: CTALPDVSTEAFF